These T cell receptor beta chains were read from a single sample in a study of shared clonotypes between healthy human individuals. Produced via immunoSEQ multiplex PCR; TCRdb's table is partial and in-frame only. The sample consists of about 680,000 clones, approximately 79% of them appearing once. The specimen sequenced was memory CD4+ T cells sorted from blood. The receptors originated from a woman in her twenties or thirties in good health. CDR3s include the opening cysteine and the closing phenylalanine or tryptophan. The order of the fields is J gene, D gene, clone size, V gene, CDR3 protein, CDR3 DNA. A D gene is named only where the DNA matches it firmly. Expanded clones get a size class; other rows say once, few or many, or leave the size out.

>TRBJ2-2|.|.|TRBV5-8
CASSPQGYGELFF
TGTGCCAGCAGCCCACAGGGTTACGGGGAGCTGTTTTTT
>TRBJ1-2|.|few|TRBV5-1
CASSLDSSFYYGYTF
TGCGCCAGCAGCTTGGACAGTAGCTTTTATTATGGCTACACCTTC
>TRBJ1-4|TRBD1|.|TRBV28
CASSTLQTGNEKLFF
TGTGCCAGCAGCACTCTCCAGACAGGGAATGAAAAACTGTTTTTT
>TRBJ1-1|TRBD1|once|TRBV6-6
CASSRRTGVPSTEAFF
TGTGCCAGCAGTAGAAGGACAGGGGTGCCTTCCACTGAAGCTTTCTTT
>TRBJ2-5|.|.|TRBV28
CASSVGGLQETQYF
TGTGCCAGCAGCGTTGGTGGTCTTCAAGAGACCCAGTACTTC
>TRBJ1-2|.|.|TRBV28
CASRAPAGYTF
TGTGCCAGCAGGGCGCCGGCTGGCTACACCTTC
>TRBJ2-7|TRBD1|many|TRBV2
CASSSGTGTYEQYF
TGTGCCAGCAGTTCTGGGACAGGAACCTACGAGCAGTACTTC
>TRBJ1-3|.|.|TRBV18
CASSPPSGPGNTIYF
TGTGCCAGCTCACCACCTTCCGGGCCTGGAAACACCATATATTTT
>TRBJ1-5|.|once|TRBV28
CASSWGSNQPQHF
TGTGCCAGCAGTTGGGGAAGCAATCAGCCCCAGCATTTT
>TRBJ2-2|.|once|TRBV5-1
CASSPGALALVGGELFF
TGCGCCAGCAGCCCCGGGGCCCTAGCGCTAGTGGGCGGGGAGCTGTTTTTT
>TRBJ2-7|TRBD2|.|TRBV29-1
CSVEPAGVGHEQYF
TGCAGCGTCGAACCAGCGGGAGTGGGCCACGAGCAGTACTTC
>TRBJ2-1|.|few|TRBV19
CASSTDRLQGLVRNEQFF
TGTGCCAGTAGTACCGACAGGCTACAGGGTTTGGTCCGCAATGAGCAGTTCTTC
>TRBJ1-6|.|.|TRBV19
CASSIVGEESPLHF
TGTGCCAGTAGTATCGTAGGGGAGGAATCACCCCTCCACTTT
>TRBJ2-7|.|.|TRBV18
CASSPPSGRKEQYF
TGTGCCAGCTCACCACCGTCCGGGAGAAAAGAGCAGTACTTC
>TRBJ2-7|.|.|TRBV5-6
CASSGTQTSYEQYF
TGTGCCAGCAGCGGGACTCAGACCTCCTACGAGCAGTACTTC
>TRBJ2-1|.|.|TRBV11-2
CASSLDHTNNEQFF
TGTGCCAGCAGCTTAGATCACACAAACAATGAGCAGTTCTTC
>TRBJ2-5|.|.|TRBV5-1
CASSLYLPSQETQYF
TGCGCCAGCAGCTTGTATTTACCTTCCCAAGAGACCCAGTACTTC
>TRBJ2-5|.|.|TRBV5-1
CASSLGGRVEQETQYF
TGCGCCAGCAGCTTGGGGGGCAGGGTGGAACAAGAGACCCAGTACTTC
>TRBJ1-2|TRBD1|.|TRBV6-5
CASRKGTDYGYTF
TGTGCCAGCAGAAAAGGGACAGACTATGGCTACACCTTC
>TRBJ2-1|TRBD2|.|TRBV4-2
CASSQVGGSTHEQFF
TGTGCCAGCAGCCAAGTGGGCGGGAGTACGCATGAGCAGTTCTTC
>TRBJ2-7|.|.|TRBV25-1
CASSEPGLHYEQYF
TGTGCCAGCAGTGAACCGGGACTTCACTACGAGCAGTACTTC
>TRBJ2-3|TRBD2|few|TRBV7-6
CASSWAATGGTDTQYF
TGTGCCAGCAGCTGGGCCGCCACGGGAGGGACAGATACGCAGTATTTT
>TRBJ2-1|TRBD2|once|TRBV7-2
CASRTSVSYNEQFF
TGTGCCAGCAGAACTAGCGTCTCCTACAATGAGCAGTTCTTC
>TRBJ2-3|.|few|TRBV5-1
CASSHEGRYDTDTQYF
TGCGCCAGCAGCCACGAAGGCCGTTATGACACAGATACGCAGTATTTT
>TRBJ2-3|TRBD1|.|TRBV7-9
CASSLDGAGGVDTQYF
TGTGCCAGCAGCTTAGATGGAGCAGGGGGCGTAGATACGCAGTATTTT
>TRBJ1-1|.|.|TRBV28
CASSLLTGNTEAFF
TGTGCCAGCAGTTTATTAACAGGGAACACTGAAGCTTTCTTT
>TRBJ2-5|TRBD2|.|TRBV5-6
CASSSTGLAGLYQETQYF
TGTGCCAGCAGCTCCACCGGCCTAGCGGGACTGTACCAAGAGACCCAGTACTTC
>TRBJ2-7|TRBD1|.|TRBV30
CAWSVGTGVYEQYF
TGTGCCTGGAGTGTAGGGACAGGTGTGTACGAGCAGTACTTC
>TRBJ2-4|TRBD1|.|TRBV19
CASSPTDRENIQYF
TGTGCCAGTAGTCCCACTGACAGGGAAAACATTCAGTACTTC
>TRBJ1-2|.|many|TRBV5-1
CASSPGTVSYGYTF
TGCGCCAGCAGCCCGGGGACGGTCTCCTATGGCTACACCTTC
>TRBJ1-1|.|.|TRBV12-5
CASGLTTRNTEAFF
TGTGCTAGTGGTTTGACCACCCGGAACACTGAAGCTTTCTTT
>TRBJ2-3|.|.|TRBV30
CAWRTGFTDTQYF
TGTGCCTGGAGAACCGGGTTCACAGATACGCAGTATTTT
>TRBJ2-1|.|.|TRBV19
CASSTLSYNEQFF
TGTGCCAGTAGTACCCTATCCTACAATGAGCAGTTCTTC
>TRBJ2-5|.|.|TRBV19
CASSKHGDVNQETQYF
TGTGCCAGTAGTAAACACGGGGACGTAAATCAAGAGACCCAGTACTTC
>TRBJ2-7|TRBD2|.|TRBV2
CASSTTSGRQQYF
TGTGCCAGTTCTACGACTAGCGGGAGGCAGCAGTACTTC
>TRBJ2-1|TRBD2|.|TRBV4-1
CASSQVGRVYNEQFF
TGCGCCAGCAGCCAAGTCGGGAGGGTCTACAATGAGCAGTTCTTC
>TRBJ2-3|.|.|TRBV2
CASSGVFKQYF
TGTGCCAGCAGCGGGGTCTTTAAGCAGTATTTT
>TRBJ2-5|.|.|TRBV11-2
CASSSNRGGLKTQYF
TGTGCCAGCAGCTCCAACAGGGGGGGTTTGAAGACCCAGTACTTC
>TRBJ2-7|TRBD2|.|TRBV2
CASSELTSVLYEQYF
TGTGCCAGCAGTGAATTGACTAGCGTACTCTACGAGCAGTACTTC
>TRBJ1-3|.|.|TRBV7-9
CASSGGGLGNTIYF
TGTGCCAGCAGCGGAGGGGGACTTGGAAACACCATATATTTT
>TRBJ2-5|.|.|TRBV10-1
CASSERMSGVLETQYF
TGCGCCAGCAGTGAGAGGATGTCGGGGGTTCTGGAGACCCAGTACTTC
>TRBJ2-7|.|.|TRBV30
CAWSRRQEPYEQYF
TGTGCCTGGAGTAGGAGACAGGAGCCCTACGAGCAGTACTTC
>TRBJ2-3|.|.|TRBV27
CASGRADTQYF
TGTGCCAGCGGCCGGGCAGATACGCAGTATTTT
>TRBJ2-1|TRBD2|.|TRBV11-2
CASSRGGLAVTNEQFF
TGTGCCAGCAGCCGGGGCGGACTAGCCGTGACCAATGAGCAGTTCTTC
>TRBJ1-6|TRBD1|.|TRBV6-1
CASSERTGNSPLHF
TGTGCCAGCAGTGAAAGGACAGGGAATTCACCCCTCCACTTT
>TRBJ2-5|TRBD2|.|TRBV7-9
CASSPTSTSGRETQYF
TGTGCCAGCAGCCCAACAAGTACTAGCGGGAGGGAGACCCAGTACTTC
>TRBJ2-2|TRBD1|.|TRBV19
CASSILRGLGELFF
TGTGCCAGTAGTATCTTGAGGGGGCTGGGGGAGCTGTTTTTT
>TRBJ2-7|TRBD1|once|TRBV5-1
CASSPGTGTLEQYF
TGCGCCAGCAGTCCCGGGACAGGGACGCTCGAGCAGTACTTC
>TRBJ1-1|.|.|TRBV15
CATKTDLNTEAFF
TGTGCCACCAAGACAGATCTGAACACTGAAGCTTTCTTT
>TRBJ2-1|.|.|TRBV9
CASSVEEGDEQFF
TGTGCCAGCAGCGTAGAAGAGGGGGATGAGCAGTTCTTC
>TRBJ2-4|.|.|TRBV4-1
CASSLSFMGERLAKNIQYF
TGCGCCAGCAGCCTCTCATTCATGGGGGAGCGACTAGCCAAAAACATTCAGTACTTC
>TRBJ2-5|TRBD2|.|TRBV14
CASSLAGGPETQYF
TGTGCCAGCAGCCTAGCGGGAGGGCCGGAGACCCAGTACTTC